This T cell receptor beta chain is drawn from a study of T-cell reconstitution after alpha-beta-depleted transplantation in children. Study-wide results and caveats: Some patients' high day-60 TCRbeta diversity was traced to surviving recipient T cells and thymic progenitors. It was reported that alpha-beta T cells came from several hundred expanded graft clones (about two months after transplant). The authors attributed T-cell counts and diversity one year after transplant mostly to newly produced T cells.

The table lists this clonotype with a few counts. The antigen is unknown. Unique molecular identifiers tagged the TCRbeta library. TCRdb itself ran the PCR reads through MiXCR, one entry per CDR3 protein. The profile shows approximately 230,000 distinct CDR3 sequences, roughly a quarter of them singletons. This specimen consisted of PBMCs, mostly from graft donor cells, obtained 360 days after TCRalphabeta/CD19-depleted stem cell transplant. The receptor's source is a female patient between 2 and 15 years old who had a stem cell transplant for congenital amegakaryocytic thrombocytopenia, so the T cells may come from the graft donor.

The DNA for the CDR3 is TGTGCCAGCAGTTTACAGGGAAGGCGGTACTTC. It codes for CASSLQGRRYF. The V and J genes are TRBV12-3 or TRBV12-4 and TRBJ2-7, with D perhaps matching TRBD1 (5 bases). Between the trimmed V and J ends, which lost 2 bases and 12 bases, there was a span of 11 bases. CDR3 length equals 11 residues.